These 5 T cell receptor beta chains originate from one sample sequenced in a study of identical twins. TCRdb re-analysed the 5' RACE reads in MiXCR, keeping a single row per CDR3 protein. The data show roughly 1,500,000 distinct CDR3 sequences, about 30% seen once. What was sequenced was cord blood. These receptors were collected from a newborn girl in good health.

This clonotype was counted many times. The chain combines TRBV12-3 or TRBV12-4 with TRBJ2-1, with no clear D. The CDR3 extends over 12 amino acids. Trimming took off 5 bases at V and 6 bases at J, with 8 bases between the two ends. The CDR3 sequence: CASSPLGNEQFF. CDR3 DNA: TGTGCCAGCAGTCCTCTAGGCAATGAGCAGTTCTTC.

This clonotype has just a few counts. The V gene is TRBV10-3, the J gene TRBJ2-4; 12 nucleotides line up with TRBD2. The J call may be wrong; the DNA end is better matched by TRBJ2-7. Germline lookup yields CDR1 ENHRY and CDR2 SYGVKD. CDR3 length equals 14 residues. This chain's CDR3 is CAIRRTSGDYEQYF. CDR3 DNA: TGTGCCATCAGGCGGACTAGCGGGGACTACGAGCAGTACTTC.

The rearrangement joins TRBV20-1 to TRBJ2-7; D unresolved. CDR1 DFQATT and CDR2 SNEGSKA come from the germline V gene (reference sequence). CDR3 length: 12 residues. V lost 6 bases, J lost 6 bases, and 15 bases lay in between. The CDR3 here is CSAEKGNGEQYF. DNA for the CDR3: TGCAGTGCCGAGAAGGGCAACGGCGAGCAGTACTTC.

The chain uses TRBV6-5 and TRBJ2-1; 14 bases agree with TRBD2. CDR1 MNHEY and CDR2 SVGAGI come from the germline V gene. This CDR3 is built from 12 residues. After removal of 8 bases from V and 9 bases from J, the junction contained 0 bases not matched to a gene. DNA for the CDR3: TGTGCCAGCGGGACTAGCGGGAGTGAGCAGTTCTTC. Amino acids: CASGTSGSEQFF.

The rearrangement uses TRBV20-1 and TRBJ2-2, with a possible D match to TRBD2 (6 bases). Trimming shortened V by 1 base and J by 2 bases, and 14 bases separated the two germline ends. In germline, CDR1 is DFQATT, CDR2 SNEGSKA (reference sequence). This CDR3 is 16 amino acids long. CDR3 residues: CSARARPGLNTGELFF. The CDR3 DNA is TGCAGTGCTAGAGCCCGACCGGGACTTAACACCGGGGAGCTGTTTTTT.